This TCR beta chain derives from a study of cytomegalovirus exposure and HLA in healthy donors. Study results and limitations: Reports credit the classifier with highly specific, highly sensitive diagnosis of cytomegalovirus status.

To note about this clone: Antigen specificity is unknown.

The PCR made use of 60 Vbeta and 13 Jbeta primers. This table comes from immunoSEQ multiplex PCR, and its TCRdb copy is limited to in-frame clones, with some not included. The sample yields about 150,000 clones, more than 75% seen once. The material sequenced was PBMCs. This sequence was found in a man aged 30-40 years in good health and CMV-seropositive.

CDR3 sequence reads: CASSLRTEPTEAFF. The CDR3 nucleotides read TGTGCCAGCAGCTTGAGGACAGAGCCTACTGAAGCTTTCTTT. The V gene is TRBV11-2, the J gene TRBJ1-1; D may be TRBD1 (6 bases). The V gene's germline CDR1 is SGHAT and CDR2 FQNNGV. The CDR3 loop spans 14 amino acids. The ends were cut back, 3 bases at V and 5 bases at J, with 13 bases in the middle.